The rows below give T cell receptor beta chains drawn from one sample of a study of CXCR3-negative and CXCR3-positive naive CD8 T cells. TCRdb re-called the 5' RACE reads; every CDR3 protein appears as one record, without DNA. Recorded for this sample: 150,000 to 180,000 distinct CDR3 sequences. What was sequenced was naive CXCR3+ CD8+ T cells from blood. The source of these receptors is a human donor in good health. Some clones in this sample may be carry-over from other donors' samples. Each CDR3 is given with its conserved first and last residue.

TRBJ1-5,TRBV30,CAWSVGGYQPQHF
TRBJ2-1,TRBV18,CASSPPSTNEQFF
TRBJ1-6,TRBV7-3,CASSLLGQGMDSPLHF
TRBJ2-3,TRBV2,CASSVRLAGTRAYTDTQYF
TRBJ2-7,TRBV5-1,CASSPVGGSYEQYF
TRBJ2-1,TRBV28,CASSLGLAGGNEQFF
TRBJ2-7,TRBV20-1,CSGDSDRVAYEQYF
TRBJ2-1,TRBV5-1,CASSPGQGGVNEQFF
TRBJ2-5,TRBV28,CASSFLDRGRETQYF
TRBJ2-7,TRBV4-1,CASSQDGQGIFYEQYF